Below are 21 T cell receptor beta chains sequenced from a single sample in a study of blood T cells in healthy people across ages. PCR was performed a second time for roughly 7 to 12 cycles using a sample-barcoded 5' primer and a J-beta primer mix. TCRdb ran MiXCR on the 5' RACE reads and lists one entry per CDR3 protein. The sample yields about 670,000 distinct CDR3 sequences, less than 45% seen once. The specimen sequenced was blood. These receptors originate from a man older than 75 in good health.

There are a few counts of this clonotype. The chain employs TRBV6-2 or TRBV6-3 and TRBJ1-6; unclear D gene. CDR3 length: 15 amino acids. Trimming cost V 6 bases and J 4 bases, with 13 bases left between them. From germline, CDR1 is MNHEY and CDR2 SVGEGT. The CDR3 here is CASSRGISYNSPLHF. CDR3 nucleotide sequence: TGTGCCAGCAGCCGCGGGATCTCTTATAATTCACCCCTCCACTTT.

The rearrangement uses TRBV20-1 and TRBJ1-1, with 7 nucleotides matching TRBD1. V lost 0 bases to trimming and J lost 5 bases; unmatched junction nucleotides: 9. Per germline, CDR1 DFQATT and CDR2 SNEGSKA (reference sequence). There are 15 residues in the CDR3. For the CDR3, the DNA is TGCAGTGCTAGAGATGGAGGCAGGGGGGGAACTGAAGCTTTCTTT. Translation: CSARDGGRGGTEAFF.

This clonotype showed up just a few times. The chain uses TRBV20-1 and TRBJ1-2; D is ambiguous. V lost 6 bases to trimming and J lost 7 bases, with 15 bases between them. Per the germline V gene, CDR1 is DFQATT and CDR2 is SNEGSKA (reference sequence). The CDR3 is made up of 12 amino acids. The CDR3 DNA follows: TGCAGTGCCACCACGTCAGTCGGTGGCTACACCTTC. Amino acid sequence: CSATTSVGGYTF.

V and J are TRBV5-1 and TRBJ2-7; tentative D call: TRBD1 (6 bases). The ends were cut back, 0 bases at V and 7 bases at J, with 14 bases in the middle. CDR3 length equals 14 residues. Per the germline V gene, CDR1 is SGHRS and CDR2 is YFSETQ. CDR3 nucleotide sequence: TGCGCCAGCAGCTTGGAACAGGGATCATCAGAGCAGTACTTC. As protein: CASSLEQGSSEQYF.

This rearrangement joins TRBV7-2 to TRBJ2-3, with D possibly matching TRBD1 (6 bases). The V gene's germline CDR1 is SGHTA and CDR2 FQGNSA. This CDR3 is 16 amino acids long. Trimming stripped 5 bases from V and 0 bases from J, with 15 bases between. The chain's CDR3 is CASSPPTGFSTDTQYF. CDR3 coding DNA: TGTGCCAGCAGCCCACCAACAGGGTTTAGCACAGATACGCAGTATTTT. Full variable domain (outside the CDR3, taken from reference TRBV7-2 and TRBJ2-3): GAGVSQSPSNKVTEKGKDVELRCDPISGHTALYWYRQSLGQGLEFLIYFQGNSAPDKSGLPSDRFSAERTGGSVSTLTIQRTQQEDSAVYLCASSPPTGFSTDTQYFGPGTRLTVL.

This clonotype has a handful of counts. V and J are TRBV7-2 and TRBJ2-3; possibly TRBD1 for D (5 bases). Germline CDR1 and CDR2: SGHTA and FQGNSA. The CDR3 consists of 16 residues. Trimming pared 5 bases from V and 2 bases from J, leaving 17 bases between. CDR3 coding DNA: TGTGCCAGCAGCCCCGCAGGGATGGGGCCCACAGATACGCAGTATTTT. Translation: CASSPAGMGPTDTQYF.

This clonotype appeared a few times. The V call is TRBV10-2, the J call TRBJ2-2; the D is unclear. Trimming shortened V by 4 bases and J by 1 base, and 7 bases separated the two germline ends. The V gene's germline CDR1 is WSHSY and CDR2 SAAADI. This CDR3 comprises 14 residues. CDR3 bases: TGCGCCAGCAGTGTACGACAGAACACCGGGGAGCTGTTTTTT. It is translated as CASSVRQNTGELFF.

In DNA form, the CDR3 reads TGTGCCAGCAGCCCCCGGGCTGTGGGAAGCCCCTACAATGAGCAGTACTTC. It encodes CASSPRAVGSPYNEQYF. The rearrangement joins TRBV7-9 to TRBJ2-7; D gene ambiguous. Germline loops: CDR1 SEHNR, CDR2 FQNEAQ (reference sequence). The germline V and J ends were trimmed by 5 bases and 7 bases, with 27 bases remaining between them. The CDR3 spans 17 residues. Looking up the rest from reference TRBV7-9 and TRBJ2-7 gives the full variable domain: DTGVSQNPRHKITKRGQNVTFRCDPISEHNRLYWYRQTLGQGPEFLTYFQNEAQLEKSRLLSDRFSAERPKGSFSTLEIQRTEQGDSAMYLCASSPRAVGSPYNEQYFGPGTRLTVT.

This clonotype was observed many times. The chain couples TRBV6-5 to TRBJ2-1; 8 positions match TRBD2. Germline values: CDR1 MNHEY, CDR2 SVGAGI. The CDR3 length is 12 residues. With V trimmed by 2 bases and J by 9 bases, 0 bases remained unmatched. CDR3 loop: CASSYRGGEQFF. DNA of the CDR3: TGTGCCAGCAGTTACCGGGGGGGTGAGCAGTTCTTC.

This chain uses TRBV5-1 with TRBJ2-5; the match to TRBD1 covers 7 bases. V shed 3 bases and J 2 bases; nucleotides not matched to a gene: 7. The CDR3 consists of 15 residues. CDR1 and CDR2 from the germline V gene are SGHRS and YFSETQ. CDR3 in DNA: TGCGCCAGCAGCTATGACAGGGCGCGACAAGAGACCCAGTACTTC. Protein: CASSYDRARQETQYF. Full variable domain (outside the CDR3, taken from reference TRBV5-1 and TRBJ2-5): KAGVTQTPRYLIKTRGQQVTLSCSPISGHRSVSWYQQTPGQGLQFLFEYFSETQRNKGNFPGRFSGRQFSNSRSEMNVSTLELGDSALYLCASSYDRARQETQYFGPGTRLLVL.

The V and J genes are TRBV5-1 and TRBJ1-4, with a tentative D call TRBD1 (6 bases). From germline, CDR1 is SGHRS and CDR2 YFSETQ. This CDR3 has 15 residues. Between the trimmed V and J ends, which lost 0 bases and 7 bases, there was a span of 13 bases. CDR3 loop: CASSLERGAREKLFF. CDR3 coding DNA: TGCGCCAGCAGCTTGGAACGGGGGGCGCGTGAAAAACTGTTTTTT.

This chain's CDR3 is CASSTSGTSGVGEQFF. The CDR3 nucleotides read TGTGCCAGCAGTACCTCCGGGACTAGCGGGGTCGGCGAGCAGTTCTTC. The chain has TRBV12-3 or TRBV12-4 and TRBJ2-1; 13 bases are a match to TRBD2. The CDR3 is made up of 16 amino acids. The ends lost 5 bases at V and 10 bases at J; junction bases unmatched: 11.

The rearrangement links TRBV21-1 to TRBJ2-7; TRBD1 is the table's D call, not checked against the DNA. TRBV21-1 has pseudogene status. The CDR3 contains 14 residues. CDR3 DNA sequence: TGTACCAGCAGCAACAGGGATAGTTCCTACGAGCAGTACTTC. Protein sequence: CTSSNRDSSYEQYF.

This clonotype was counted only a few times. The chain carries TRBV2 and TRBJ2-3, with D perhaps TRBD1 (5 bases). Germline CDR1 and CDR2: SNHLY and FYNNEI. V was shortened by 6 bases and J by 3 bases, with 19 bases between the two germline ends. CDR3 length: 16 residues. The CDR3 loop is CASRGQNGRGTDTQYF. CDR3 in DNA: TGTGCCAGCAGGGGTCAAAACGGAAGGGGAACAGATACGCAGTATTTT.

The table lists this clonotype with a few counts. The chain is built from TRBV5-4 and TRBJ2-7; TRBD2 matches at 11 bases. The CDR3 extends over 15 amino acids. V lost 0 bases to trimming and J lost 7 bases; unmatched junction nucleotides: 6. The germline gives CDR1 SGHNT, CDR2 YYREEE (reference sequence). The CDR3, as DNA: TGTGCCAGCAGCTTGGGTAGCGGGAGGGACAATGAGCAGTACTTC. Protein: CASSLGSGRDNEQYF.

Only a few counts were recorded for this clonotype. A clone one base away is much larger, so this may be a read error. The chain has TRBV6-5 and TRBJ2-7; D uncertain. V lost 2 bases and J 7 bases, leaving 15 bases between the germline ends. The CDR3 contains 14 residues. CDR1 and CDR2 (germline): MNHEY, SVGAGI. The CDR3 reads CASSYLSSYNEQYF. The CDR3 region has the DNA TGTGCCAGCAGTTACCTCAGCTCCTACAATGAGCAGTACTTC.

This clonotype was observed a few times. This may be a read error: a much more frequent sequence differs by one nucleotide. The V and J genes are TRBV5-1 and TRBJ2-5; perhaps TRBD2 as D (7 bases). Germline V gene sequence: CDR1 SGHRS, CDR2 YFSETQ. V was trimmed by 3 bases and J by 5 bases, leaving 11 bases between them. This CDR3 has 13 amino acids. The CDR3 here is CASSWEGVETQYF. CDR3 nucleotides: TGCGCCAGCAGCTGGGAGGGGGTCGAGACCCAGTACTTC.

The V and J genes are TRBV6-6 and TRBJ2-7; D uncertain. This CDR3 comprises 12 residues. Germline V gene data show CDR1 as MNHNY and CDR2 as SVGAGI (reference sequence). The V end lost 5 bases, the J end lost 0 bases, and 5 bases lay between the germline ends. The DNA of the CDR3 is TGTGCCAGCAGTACGGCCTCCTACGAGCAGTACTTC. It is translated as CASSTASYEQYF.

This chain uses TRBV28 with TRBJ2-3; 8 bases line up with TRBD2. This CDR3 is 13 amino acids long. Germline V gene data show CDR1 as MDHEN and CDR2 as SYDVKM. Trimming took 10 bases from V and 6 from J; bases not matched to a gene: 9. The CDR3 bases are TGTGCCACAGAGGGACTAGGTCGGGATACGCAGTATTTT. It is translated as CATEGLGRDTQYF.

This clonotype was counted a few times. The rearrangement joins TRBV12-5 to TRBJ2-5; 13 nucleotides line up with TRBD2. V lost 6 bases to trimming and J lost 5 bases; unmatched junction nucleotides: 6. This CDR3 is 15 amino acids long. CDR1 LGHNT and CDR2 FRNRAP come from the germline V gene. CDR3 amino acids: CASGPGLAGVETQYF. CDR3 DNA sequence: TGTGCTAGTGGCCCTGGACTAGCGGGAGTTGAGACCCAGTACTTC.

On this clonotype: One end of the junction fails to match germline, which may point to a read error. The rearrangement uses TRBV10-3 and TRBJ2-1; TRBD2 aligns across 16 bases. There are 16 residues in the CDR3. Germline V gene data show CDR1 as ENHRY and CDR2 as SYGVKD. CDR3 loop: CAISDPGLAGGGEQFF. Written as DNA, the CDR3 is TGTGCCATCAGTGACCCGGGACTAGCGGGAGGGGGTGAGCAGTTTTTC.